Below, one T cell receptor beta chain is given with its context. Its antigen is unidentified. Germline CDR1 KGHSH, CDR2 LQKENI. V was pared by 3 bases and J by 0 bases, with 18 bases between. The CDR3 has 18 amino acids. This table comes from immunoSEQ multiplex PCR, and its TCRdb copy is limited to in-frame clones, with some not included. The sample yields about 24,000 clones, 55% to 75% seen once. This record belongs to a study of cytotoxic CD8 clonotypes in ibrutinib-treated CLL. Study in general: The study included approximately 10 relapsed/refractory and under 16 treatment-naive patients; approximately 17 had IGHV unmutated disease. Response samples were taken after a median of approximately 11 months on treatment, range 6 to 36.

Broader study findings: Higher clonality was seen at ibrutinib response and a return toward baseline at progression. Sampling times, which were not matched between the groups, differed between sustained-remission patients and progressing patients.

J is TRBJ1-3 and V is TRBV18; D gene ambiguous. The sample consisted of PBMCs, taken after 12 months of ibrutinib treatment. The TCR was taken from a human donor with chronic lymphocytic leukemia. In DNA form, the CDR3 reads TGTGCCAGCTCACCCCTCCCGACCCGTCAGAACTCTGGAAACACCATATATTTT. Amino acids: CASSPLPTRQNSGNTIYF.